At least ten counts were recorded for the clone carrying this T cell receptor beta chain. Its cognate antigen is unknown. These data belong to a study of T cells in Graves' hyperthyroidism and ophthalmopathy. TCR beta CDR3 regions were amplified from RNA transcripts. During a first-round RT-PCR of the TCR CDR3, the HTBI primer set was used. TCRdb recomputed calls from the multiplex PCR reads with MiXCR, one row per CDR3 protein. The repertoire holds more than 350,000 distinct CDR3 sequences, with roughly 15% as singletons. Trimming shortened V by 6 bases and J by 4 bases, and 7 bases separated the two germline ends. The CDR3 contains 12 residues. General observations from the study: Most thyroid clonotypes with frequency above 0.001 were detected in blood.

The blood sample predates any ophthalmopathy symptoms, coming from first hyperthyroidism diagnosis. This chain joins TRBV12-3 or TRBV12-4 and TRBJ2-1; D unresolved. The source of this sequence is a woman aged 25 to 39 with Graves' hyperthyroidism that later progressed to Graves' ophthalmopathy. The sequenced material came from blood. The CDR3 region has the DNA TGTGCCAGCAGGAACACTTACAATGAGCAGTTCTTC. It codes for CASRNTYNEQFF.